This TCR beta chain was observed in a study of T cells in Graves' hyperthyroidism and ophthalmopathy. TCR beta CDR3 sequences were amplified from RNA transcripts. First-round RT-PCR targeting the TCR CDR3 was performed with the HTBI primer set. In TCRdb, the multiplex PCR reads were re-called with MiXCR into one record per CDR3 protein. In the table there are 400,000 or so distinct CDR3 sequences, around 15% of which are singletons. In germline, CDR1 is SNHLY, CDR2 FYNNEI. V gave up 6 bases and J gave up 2 bases, with 13 bases separating them. The CDR3 spans 14 residues. A NOSPECS grade of at least 4, a Clinical Activity Score of at least 3 and duration under 3 months were recorded in ophthalmopathy patients. This clonotype was counted ten times or more.

The chain recombines TRBV2 with TRBJ1-1, with D perhaps matching TRBD1 (6 bases). The receptor was isolated from a man aged 45 to 65 with Graves' ophthalmopathy. Sequencing was performed on blood. CDR3 sequence: CASRPQGVNTEAFF. The CDR3 DNA follows: TGTGCCAGCAGACCACAGGGAGTAAACACTGAAGCTTTCTTT.